The T cell receptor beta chain described here comes from a study of graft-versus-host responses after intestinal transplantation. Turning to the study itself: Multivisceral, liver-intestinal, or isolated intestinal transplants were received by the recipients. Every transplant recipient was induced with anti-thymocyte globulin, then maintained on tacrolimus and steroids for about 3 years. Study-level points and caveats: Declines in HvG clones occurring early post-transplant were associated with peak circulating GvH clone levels. High graft-versus-host to host-versus-graft clonal ratios were found in allografts of patients who had graft-donor T cell macrochimerism.

Trimming pared 0 bases from V and 3 bases from J, leaving 14 bases between. Per germline, CDR1 MNHNY and CDR2 SVGAGI (reference sequence). The CDR3 contains 16 residues. The assay was immunoSEQ multiplex PCR, and TCRdb's table has in-frame clones only and misses some. The table lists 13,000 or so clones, about 74% of them singletons. From the graft tissue, intraepithelial and lamina propria lymphocytes were released through processing. This clone was counted between two and nine times. Its target is not known. The gene calls are TRBV6-6 and TRBJ1-2; D not resolved. The sequencing used ileum tissue, collected 16 days after intestinal transplant. The receptor's source is a human patient who received an intestinal transplant, so some T cells may come from the graft donor. The CDR3 DNA reads TGTGCCAGCAGTTACTCGAAGAGGGCCCGAGACTATGGCTACACCTTC. It is translated as CASSYSKRARDYGYTF.